What follows is one T cell receptor (beta chain) and its context. No antigen is known for it. This entry belongs to a study of T-cell memory formation after mild COVID-19. V was clipped by 2 bases and J by 8 bases, with 9 bases between them. The CDR3 has 12 residues. Germline V gene lookup returns CDR1 LGHDT and CDR2 YNNKEL (reference sequence). Study-wide points: Memory sampled before infection contained some responding clones, suggesting cross-reactive memory joined.

TCRdb itself ran the 5' RACE reads through MiXCR, one entry per CDR3 protein. This sample carries about 270,000 distinct CDR3 sequences, around 15% of them seen once, and the ten largest clones take more than 20%. Sequencing was done on a sample of PBMCs or a T cell subset sorted from them (not recorded which). V gene TRBV3-1 combines with J gene TRBJ1-1; D perhaps matches TRBD1 (6 bases). This TCR was recovered from a man in his late teens or twenties who had mild COVID-19 (a few samples of this study predate the infection). Cell type and time point are not known. The CDR3 protein is CASSQLGTEAFF. The CDR3 DNA reads as TGTGCCAGCAGCCAATTAGGGACAGAAGCTTTCTTT.